One sample yielded the 30 T cell receptor beta chains listed below, sequenced in a study of blood T cell repertoires in COVID-19. Here immunoSEQ multiplex PCR was the method, and the copy in TCRdb shows in-frame clones only, minus some. Among some 450,000 clones, 85% to 90% were seen once, and the ten largest hold 0.7% to 0.85%. The specimen was peripheral blood. The receptors stem from a man between 18 and 29 years old with COVID-19, enrolled during active disease.

The rearrangement uses TRBV7-2 and TRBJ2-7; TRBD2 matches 14 bases. With 1 base clipped from V and 4 bases from J, the junction kept 6 bases outside the gene matches. The CDR3 sequence is 17 residues long. Looked up from germline, CDR1 is SGHTA and CDR2 is FQGNSA. The CDR3, as DNA: TGTGCCAGCAGCTTAGGAGGGACTAGCGGGGGATCATACGAGCAGTACTTC. It is translated as CASSLGGTSGGSYEQYF. Combining the CDR3 with reference TRBV7-2 and TRBJ2-7 gives the whole variable domain GAGVSQSPSNKVTEKGKDVELRCDPISGHTALYWYRQSLGQGLEFLIYFQGNSAPDKSGLPSDRFSAERTGGSVSTLTIQRTQQEDSAVYLCASSLGGTSGGSYEQYFGPGTRLTVT.

In DNA, the CDR3 is TGTGCCAGCAGTCGGCGCGGGCTAGCGGGATATTACGAGCAGTACTTC. Translation gives CASSRRGLAGYYEQYF. The V and J genes are TRBV25-1 and TRBJ2-7; 9 bases are shared with TRBD2. The CDR3 is 16 amino acids. Per germline, CDR1 MGHDK and CDR2 SYGVNS. V trimming: 5 bases; J trimming: 4 bases; junction bases outside the gene matches: 12.

Details on this clone: Other nucleotide sequences from this sample produce the same CDR3. This sequence joins TRBV12-3 or TRBV12-4 and TRBJ2-7; perhaps TRBD2 as D (6 bases). Trimming pared 3 bases from V and 1 base from J, leaving 7 bases between. The CDR3 is 13 residues long. CDR3 in amino acids: CASSLRGSYEQYF. CDR3 DNA sequence: TGTGCCAGCAGTTTGCGGGGATCCTACGAGCAGTACTTC.

CDR3 region: CSVPAVAGGRGTDTQYF. The CDR3 coding sequence is TGCAGCGTCCCTGCGGTAGCGGGAGGGCGGGGCACAGATACGCAGTATTTT. The rearrangement joins TRBV29-1 to TRBJ2-3; 11 nucleotides match TRBD2. Germline assignment: CDR1 SQVTM and CDR2 ANQGSEA. V dropped 6 bases and J dropped 1; count of bases not matched to a gene: 12. This CDR3 has 17 amino acids.

The genes are TRBV27 and TRBJ1-1; perhaps TRBD1 as D (5 bases). V was cut by 8 bases and J by 0 bases, with 16 bases left in between. Germline values: CDR1 MNHEY, CDR2 SMNVEV (reference sequence). CDR3 length: 15 amino acids. CDR3 nucleotides: TGTGCCAGCTCCATGGGGGGGGGAATGAACACTGAAGCTTTCTTT. Protein: CASSMGGGMNTEAFF.

The DNA for the CDR3 is TGTGCCAGCAGTTACGGGGCGAGCTCTGGAAACACCATATATTTT. Protein: CASSYGASSGNTIYF. This chain uses TRBV6-6 with TRBJ1-3; D is possibly TRBD1 (5 bases). Germline V gives CDR1 MNHNY, CDR2 SVGAGI (reference sequence). V was cut by 2 bases and J by 0 bases, with 8 bases left in between. This CDR3 contains 15 residues.

This sequence joins TRBV5-4 and TRBJ2-3; 7 bases are a match to TRBD2. CDR3 size: 14 residues. Germline assignment: CDR1 SGHNT and CDR2 YYREEE (reference sequence). V shed 4 bases and J 4 bases; nucleotides not matched to a gene: 6. As DNA, the CDR3 is TGTGCCAGCAGCATTACTAGCGTCCCAGATACGCAGTATTTT. Amino acids: CASSITSVPDTQYF. The variable domain in full, completed from reference TRBV5-4 and TRBJ2-3, reads ETGVTQSPTHLIKTRGQQVTLRCSSQSGHNTVSWYQQALGQGPQFIFQYYREEENGRGNFPPRFSGLQFPNYSSELNVNALELDDSALYLCASSITSVPDTQYFGPGTRLTVL.

V usage is TRBV5-1 and J usage is TRBJ2-2, with TRBD2 matching over 8 bases. Unmatched junction bases numbered 7, after V lost 1 base and J lost 5 bases. Germline values: CDR1 SGHRS, CDR2 YFSETQ. The CDR3 length is 16 residues. CDR3 nucleotides: TGCGCCAGCAGCTTGTATTGGGCTAGCGGGACCGGGGAGCTGTTTTTT. It yields the protein CASSLYWASGTGELFF.

V gene TRBV6-5 combines with J gene TRBJ2-1, with a weak D call TRBD2 (6 bases). Germline V lookup: CDR1 MNHEY, CDR2 SVGAGI. V lost 6 bases and J lost 2, with 14 bases in between. The CDR3 sequence is 15 residues long. This CDR3 is CASSTGTLTYNEQFF. CDR3 nucleotides: TGTGCCAGCAGCACCGGGACTCTCACCTACAATGAGCAGTTCTTC.

The J gene is TRBJ2-5, the V gene TRBV28, with 8 bases matching TRBD1. The J segment lost 1 base and the V segment lost 8 bases, leaving 3 bases of the junction unmatched. Germline V lookup: CDR1 MDHEN, CDR2 SYDVKM. The CDR3 is 13 residues long. The CDR3 protein is CASSDRAQETQYF. The CDR3 coding sequence is TGTGCCAGCTCGGACAGGGCCCAAGAGACCCAGTACTTC.

This chain joins TRBV5-1 and TRBJ2-3; 14 nucleotides agree with TRBD2. This CDR3 has 15 amino acids. Germline CDR1 reads SGHRS; CDR2 reads YFSETQ. J was trimmed by 5 bases and V by 9 bases; bases with no gene match: 8. In nucleotides, the CDR3 is TGCGCCACCTCTCTCGGACTAGCGGGAGGAGATACGCAGTATTTT. It yields the protein CATSLGLAGGDTQYF.

This chain links TRBV5-4 with TRBJ2-2, with 7 bases fitting TRBD2. V gave up 4 bases and J gave up 3 bases; unmatched junction bases: 6. The length of the CDR3 is 15 residues. Looked up from germline, CDR1 is SGHNT and CDR2 is YYREEE (reference sequence). The CDR3 bases are TGTGCCAGCAGCCGAGCGGGAATAGACACCGGGGAGCTGTTTTTT. This sequence encodes CASSRAGIDTGELFF.

The rearrangement uses TRBV30 and TRBJ2-5; D is unresolved. The CDR3 runs to 11 residues. The V gene's germline CDR1 is GTSNPN and CDR2 SVGIG (reference sequence). Trimming removed 2 bases at V and 4 bases at J, with 5 bases between. The DNA of the CDR3 is TGTGCCTGGAGTACGGGAGAGACCCAGTACTTC. Protein sequence: CAWSTGETQYF.

As DNA, the CDR3 is TGTGCCAGCAGCTTACTAGCGGGAGTGGACGAGCAGTACTTC. Residues: CASSLLAGVDEQYF. The chain employs TRBV11-2 and TRBJ2-7; 10 bases fit TRBD2. The trim removed 2 bases at V and 5 bases at J, leaving 3 bases unmatched. The CDR3 is 14 amino acids. Germline V gene data show CDR1 as SGHAT and CDR2 as FQNNGV.

V usage is TRBV2 and J usage is TRBJ2-5; 14 positions match TRBD2. The trim removed 6 bases at V and 7 bases at J, leaving 10 bases unmatched. The CDR3 is 16 amino acids. Germline loops: CDR1 SNHLY, CDR2 FYNNEI. The DNA of the CDR3 is TGTGCCAGCAGCTCTCTGACTAGCGGGGGGGACGGGACCCAGTACTTC. Translating gives CASSSLTSGGDGTQYF.

V is TRBV6-5 and J is TRBJ1-5; 7 bases line up with TRBD1. J gave up 6 bases and V 6 bases, and 8 bases lay outside the gene matches. CDR1 MNHEY and CDR2 SVGAGI come from the germline V gene. The CDR3 is 14 amino acids. The CDR3 DNA reads TGTGCCAGCAGCAATACAGGGGATGGTCAGCCCCAGCATTTT. Translated, it gives CASSNTGDGQPQHF.

J is TRBJ2-7 and V is TRBV6-1; 10 positions match TRBD1. Germline CDR1 and CDR2: MNHNS and SASEGT. Trimming removed 1 base from V and 6 bases from J; junction bases left unmatched: 6. This CDR3 has 15 amino acids. Here the CDR3 DNA reads TGTGCCAGCAGTGAAGTGGGGACAGGGGAGGTCGAGCAGTACTTC. It specifies CASSEVGTGEVEQYF.

V and J are TRBV19 and TRBJ2-7, with 7 bases aligning to TRBD2. J gave up 2 bases and V 6 bases, and 10 bases lay outside the gene matches. Germline V gene data show CDR1 as LNHDA and CDR2 as SQIVND (reference sequence). This CDR3 is built from 15 residues. CDR3 nucleotides: TGTGCCAGTAGCCCGAGCGGGGCCCCAACCTACGAGCAGTACTTC. This encodes CASSPSGAPTYEQYF. The full variable domain, with the rest looked up from reference TRBV19 and TRBJ2-7, is DGGITQSPKYLFRKEGQNVTLSCEQNLNHDAMYWYRQDPGQGLRLIYYSQIVNDFQKGDIAEGYSVSREKKESFPLTVTSAQKNPTAFYLCASSPSGAPTYEQYFGPGTRLTVT.

This clone was detected once. The chain combines TRBV6-6 with TRBJ2-7, with 9 positions matching TRBD1. CDR1 is MNHNY and CDR2 is SVGAGI in the germline V gene (reference sequence). Trimming took 5 bases from V and 2 from J; bases not matched to a gene: 10. The CDR3 extends over 16 amino acids. Here the CDR3 reads CASSRRAGQGTYEQYF. The CDR3 DNA follows: TGTGCCAGCAGTCGTAGGGCGGGACAGGGCACCTACGAGCAGTACTTC.

CDR3 sequence (DNA): TGTGCCAGTACAGCCGGGACTAGCGACTACAATGAGCAGTTCTTC. Protein sequence: CASTAGTSDYNEQFF. V gene TRBV19 combines with J gene TRBJ2-1; TRBD2 matches at 10 bases. The CDR3 has 15 residues. Unmatched junction bases numbered 6, after V lost 7 bases and J lost 3 bases. The V gene's germline CDR1 is LNHDA and CDR2 SQIVND (reference sequence).

V usage is TRBV2 and J usage is TRBJ2-1; TRBD1 matches at 7 bases. CDR1 is SNHLY, CDR2 FYNNEI, per germline. The CDR3 loop spans 16 amino acids. V was pared by 4 bases and J by 0 bases, with 6 bases of the junction left unmatched. CDR3 sequence: CASSANRGLSYNEQFF. CDR3 in DNA: TGTGCCAGCAGTGCAAACAGGGGCCTCTCCTACAATGAGCAGTTCTTC.

This chain connects TRBV5-4 to TRBJ2-3; TRBD2 agrees at 12 bases. From germline, CDR1 is SGHNT and CDR2 YYREEE (reference sequence). The CDR3 contains 17 residues. Losses at the gene ends were 1 base for V and 4 bases for J; bases not matched to a gene: 7. DNA for the CDR3: TGTGCCAGCAGCTTGCTAGCGGGAGGGAGGTTCGCAGATACGCAGTATTTT. This gives the protein CASSLLAGGRFADTQYF.

The rearrangement links TRBV5-4 to TRBJ2-7, with D perhaps TRBD2 (6 bases). This CDR3 has 13 residues. Trimming stripped 3 bases from V and 2 bases from J, with 9 bases between. Germline V gene lookup returns CDR1 SGHNT and CDR2 YYREEE (reference sequence). This CDR3 is CASSSGLAYEQYF. DNA of the CDR3: TGTGCCAGCAGCTCGGGACTCGCCTACGAGCAGTACTTC.

The V gene is TRBV20-1, the J gene TRBJ1-1; D might be TRBD1 (5 bases). CDR1 is DFQATT, CDR2 SNEGSKA, per germline (reference sequence). Trimming left V 3 bases short and J 5 bases short, with 13 bases between. The CDR3 has 13 amino acids. The CDR3 nucleotides read TGCAGTGCTAGTCATCAGGGTATAACTGAAGCTTTCTTT. Its translation is CSASHQGITEAFF.

V usage is TRBV28 and J usage is TRBJ1-6; 7 bases are a match to TRBD1. J lost 4 bases, V lost 5 bases, and 11 bases had no gene match. The CDR3 loop spans 17 amino acids. CDR1 MDHEN and CDR2 SYDVKM come from the germline V gene. The CDR3 bases are TGTGCCAGCAGTCTAATATCCGGGACAGAGTATAATTCACCCCTCCACTTT. The encoded protein is CASSLISGTEYNSPLHF. Variable domain in full (rest from reference TRBV28 and TRBJ1-6): DVKVTQSSRYLVKRTGEKVFLECVQDMDHENMFWYRQDPGLGLRLIYFSYDVKMKEKGDIPEGYSVSREKKERFSLILESASTNQTSMYLCASSLISGTEYNSPLHFGNGTRLTVT.

This chain uses TRBV10-3 with TRBJ2-6; 7 nucleotides line up with TRBD1. CDR1 and CDR2 (germline): ENHRY, SYGVKD. V was clipped by 4 bases and J by 2 bases; unmatched bases: 5. This CDR3 is 16 amino acids long. CDR3 region: CAISATTGTGANVLTF. The CDR3 coding sequence is TGTGCCATCAGTGCAACGACAGGGACTGGGGCCAACGTCCTGACTTTC.

The V and J genes are TRBV29-1 and TRBJ2-1; the match to TRBD2 covers 9 bases. V was clipped by 6 bases and J by 9 bases; unmatched bases: 21. This CDR3 region has 17 residues. CDR1 is SQVTM and CDR2 is ANQGSEA in the germline V gene. CDR3 sequence: CSVELDKAGGFVGEQFF. CDR3 nucleotide sequence: TGCAGCGTCGAACTAGACAAAGCGGGAGGTTTTGTTGGTGAGCAGTTCTTC.

The chain couples TRBV12-3 or TRBV12-4 to TRBJ2-3, with no clear D. The CDR3 has 13 amino acids. V gave up 5 bases and J gave up 2 bases, with 8 bases separating them. The CDR3 spells CASSAILTDTQYF. Written as DNA, the CDR3 is TGTGCCAGCAGTGCGATACTCACAGATACGCAGTATTTT.

The chain's CDR3 is CSVIPGLAIYEQYF. The CDR3 nucleotides read TGCAGCGTTATCCCGGGACTAGCGATTTACGAGCAGTACTTC. The chain recombines TRBV29-1 with TRBJ2-7, with 10 bases fitting TRBD2. V was clipped by 5 bases and J by 4 bases; unmatched bases: 8. The CDR3 spans 14 residues. CDR1 and CDR2 from the germline V gene are SQVTM and ANQGSEA.

The chain couples TRBV4-1 to TRBJ2-6; D possibly corresponds to TRBD2 (5 bases). This CDR3 has 17 residues. Looked up from germline, CDR1 is MGHRA and CDR2 is YSYEKL. Trimming pared 3 bases from V and 4 bases from J, leaving 16 bases between. CDR3 region: CASSQDSNMAGANVLTF. CDR3 coding DNA: TGCGCCAGCAGCCAGGACTCTAACATGGCGGGGGCCAACGTCCTGACTTTC.